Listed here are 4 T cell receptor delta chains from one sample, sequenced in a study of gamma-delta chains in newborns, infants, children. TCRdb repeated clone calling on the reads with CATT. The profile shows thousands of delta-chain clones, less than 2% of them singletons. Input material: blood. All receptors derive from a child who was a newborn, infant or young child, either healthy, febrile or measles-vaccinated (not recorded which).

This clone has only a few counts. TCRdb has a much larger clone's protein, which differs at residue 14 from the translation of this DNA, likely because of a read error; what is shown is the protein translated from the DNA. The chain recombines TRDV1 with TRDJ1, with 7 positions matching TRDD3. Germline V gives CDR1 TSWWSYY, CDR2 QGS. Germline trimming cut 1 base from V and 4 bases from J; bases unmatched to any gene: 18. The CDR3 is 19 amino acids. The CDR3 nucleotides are TGTGCTCTTGGGGAACCGTCGCCCGGGGGGGATTCCGATATCGATAAACTCATCTTT. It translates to CALGEPSPGGDSDIDKLIF.

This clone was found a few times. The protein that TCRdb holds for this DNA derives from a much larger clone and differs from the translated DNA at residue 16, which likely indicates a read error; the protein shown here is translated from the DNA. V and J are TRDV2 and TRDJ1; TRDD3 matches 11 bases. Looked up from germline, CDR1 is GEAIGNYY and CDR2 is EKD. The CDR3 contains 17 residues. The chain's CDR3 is CACDFWGIRGHTDKLTF. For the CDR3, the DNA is TGTGCCTGTGACTTTTGGGGGATACGCGGTCACACCGATAAACTCACCTTT.

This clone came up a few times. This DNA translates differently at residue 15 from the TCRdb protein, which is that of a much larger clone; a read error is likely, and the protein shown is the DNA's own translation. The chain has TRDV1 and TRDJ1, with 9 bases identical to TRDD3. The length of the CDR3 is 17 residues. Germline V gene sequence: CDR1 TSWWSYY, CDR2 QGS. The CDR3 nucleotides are TGTGCTCTTGGGGAACTAGTGTACTGGGGGAACACCGATAAACCCATCTTT. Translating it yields CALGELVYWGNTDKPIF.

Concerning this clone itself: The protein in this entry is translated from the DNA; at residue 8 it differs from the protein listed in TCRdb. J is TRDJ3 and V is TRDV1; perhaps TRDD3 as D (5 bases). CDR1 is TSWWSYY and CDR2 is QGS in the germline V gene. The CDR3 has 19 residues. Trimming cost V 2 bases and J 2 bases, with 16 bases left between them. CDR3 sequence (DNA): TGTGCTCTTGGGGAAAAGGGGGCTAAGTCTGCCTGGGACACCCGACAGATGTTTTTC. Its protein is CALGEKGAKSAWDTRQMFF.